The clone carrying this TCR beta chain occurred a few times. Antigen: not known. Time point defined: patch test 1, 2 weeks after DPC sensitization. The treatment is: therapeutic diphenylcyclopropenone sensitization with weekly scalp DPC. TCRdb reanalysed the RACE reads using MiXCR and keeps one entry per CDR3 protein. The sample includes about 340,000 distinct CDR3 sequences, roughly 6.9% of them seen just once. These data belong to a study of human T cells and chemical hapten exposure. Overall study: Patients had diphenylcyclopropenone applied to the scalp weekly throughout the roughly 25-week study. TCR yields per sample varied mostly from small pooled library volume differences.

V was pared by 0 bases and J by 4 bases, with 12 bases of the junction left unmatched. This CDR3 is 18 amino acids long. The V gene's germline CDR1 is LGHNA and CDR2 YNFKEQ. Study-wide results and limits: Having alopecia, donors may respond immunologically unlike healthy people. Positive correlation was observed between PT1 expanded TCR counts and patch test score.

The receptor was isolated from a woman aged 18-29 years with alopecia areata. Some clones in this sample may be carry-over from other donors' samples. V is TRBV4-2 and J is TRBJ2-3, with TRBD2 matching 8 bases. The sample in question was whole blood, obtained in connection with sensitization to the hapten diphenylcyclopropenone (DPC). CDR3 region: CASSQDEAGGAPADTQYF. The CDR3 DNA reads TGTGCCAGCAGCCAAGATGAGGCCGGGGGGGCCCCCGCAGATACGCAGTATTTT.